The 8 T cell receptor beta chains listed next were all sequenced from one sample in a study of T cell responses to AZD1222 COVID-19 vaccine. This table comes from immunoSEQ multiplex PCR, and its TCRdb copy is limited to in-frame clones, with some not included. The sample includes about 75,000 clones, around 86% seen only once; the top ten take around 20%. Sequencing used peripheral blood, obtained 28 days after the second AZD1222 dose. The receptors stem from an adult who received the AZD1222 COVID-19 vaccine.

This sequence joins TRBV3-1 (or the pseudogene TRBV3-2) and TRBJ1-2, with 9 bases matching TRBD1. J lost 12 bases, V lost 0 bases, and 8 bases had no gene match. CDR3 length equals 14 residues. The germline gives CDR1 LGHDT, CDR2 YNNKEL (reference sequence). The CDR3 spells CASSQEGTGKRNTF. The CDR3 DNA reads TGTGCCAGCAGCCAAGAGGGGACAGGGAAAAGGAACACCTTC.

This chain links TRBV5-1 with TRBJ1-1; D is uncertain. V was clipped by 4 bases and J by 0 bases, with 10 bases between them. The V gene's germline CDR1 is SGHRS and CDR2 YFSETQ. The length of the CDR3 is 14 residues. The CDR3, as DNA: TGCGCCAGCAGCAGAAATACCTTGAACACTGAAGCTTTCTTT. The encoded protein is CASSRNTLNTEAFF.

The chain has TRBV4-2 and TRBJ2-7, with 7 bases aligning to TRBD1. Germline V gene data show CDR1 as LGHNA and CDR2 as YNFKEQ. This CDR3 is 14 amino acids long. V lost 4 bases and J lost 4; bases outside the gene matches: 7. The CDR3 sequence is CASSPIPQGYEQYF. The CDR3 nucleotides read TGTGCCAGCAGCCCTATTCCACAGGGGTACGAGCAGTACTTC.

The chain employs TRBV11-2 and TRBJ1-5; no reliable D call. The CDR3 is made up of 15 amino acids. Germline lookup yields CDR1 SGHAT and CDR2 FQNNGV. Between the trimmed V and J ends, which lost 1 base and 4 bases, there was a span of 11 bases. CDR3 coding DNA: TGTGCCAGCAGCTTAGGCCCCGGTCCAAATCAGCCCCAGCATTTT. As protein: CASSLGPGPNQPQHF.

The rearrangement uses TRBV19 and TRBJ1-4; no definite D call. Between the trimmed V and J ends, which lost 6 bases and 8 bases, there was a span of 16 bases. The CDR3 loop spans 14 amino acids. Germline CDR1 reads LNHDA; CDR2 reads SQIVND (reference sequence). The CDR3 sequence is CASSQRGVNEKLFF. CDR3 bases: TGTGCCAGTAGCCAGCGGGGAGTCAACGAAAAACTGTTTTTT.

The CDR3 region is CASSSTGLTQGGYTF. The DNA of the CDR3 is TGTGCCAGCAGCTCGACAGGGCTCACACAGGGTGGCTACACCTTC. V is TRBV11-2 and J is TRBJ1-2; 7 nucleotides agree with TRBD1. CDR1 is SGHAT, CDR2 FQNNGV, per germline. The CDR3 sequence is 15 residues long. Germline trimming cut 4 bases from V and 7 bases from J; bases unmatched to any gene: 12.

The chain recombines TRBV2 with TRBJ1-5, with TRBD1 identical over 7 bases. Germline CDR1 SNHLY, CDR2 FYNNEI. With 8 bases clipped from V and 3 bases from J, the junction kept 10 bases outside the gene matches. The CDR3 length is 15 residues. The CDR3 sequence: CASEAGDRDNQPQHF. In DNA form, the CDR3 reads TGTGCCAGCGAGGCCGGCGACAGGGACAATCAGCCCCAGCATTTT.

This chain links TRBV7-2 with TRBJ2-5; 13 bases fit TRBD2. Germline lookup yields CDR1 SGHTA and CDR2 FQGNSA. The CDR3 length is 15 residues. J lost 5 bases, V lost 5 bases, and 5 bases had no gene match. The DNA of the CDR3 is TGTGCCAGCAGCATGACTAGCGGGGGGACTGAGACCCAGTACTTC. Amino acids: CASSMTSGGTETQYF.